The source of this TCR beta chain is a study of somatic mutations in cytotoxic T cells in rheumatoid arthritis. Overall study context: Flow sorting at nearly 100% purity was applied to some V beta antibody-stained T-cell populations, which included V beta1+ cells sequenced for TCRB. Whole-study findings and limits: A significant difference in CD8+ T-cell clonality was not found between rheumatoid arthritis patients and age-matched healthy controls.

With regard to this clone: As yet, its antigen is unknown.

The length of the CDR3 is 14 residues. Trimming pared 1 base from V and 2 bases from J, leaving 6 bases between. Per germline, CDR1 SGHRS and CDR2 YFSETQ. TCRdb keeps only in-frame clones here, not all; method: immunoSEQ multiplex PCR. Here the sample spans roughly 14,000 clones, under 80% being singletons. Sequencing was done on a sample of CD8+ T cells sorted from blood. This TCR derives from an adult with rheumatoid arthritis. The V call is TRBV5-1, the J call TRBJ2-2; D is unresolved. The CDR3 sequence is CASSLYSNTGELFF. CDR3 DNA: TGCGCCAGCAGCTTGTATAGTAACACCGGGGAGCTGTTTTTT.